This passage covers 30 T cell receptor beta chains from one sample sequenced in a study of T cells after yellow fever vaccination (dated by TCRdb to about 2019). Library prep was done by 5' RACE. TCRdb records Illumina HiSeq 2500 as the sequencer. TCRdb applied fastp at Q25 and MiXCR to the public reads, then kept only in-frame beta chains. Here each entry gathers all rows of one CDR3 protein and keeps the most common genes and DNA. This sample gives roughly 120,000 distinct CDR3 sequences in total; more than 6% of them show up just once. The top ten clones comprise 2.5% of the sample. Sample treatment or condition, as interpreted from the label and publication: live attenuated yellow fever vaccine strain. This material consisted of CD4+ T cells sorted from PBMCs, taken approximately 11 days after the first yellow fever vaccination. The receptor source for this set is a young man who received the YFV17D yellow fever vaccine.

This clonotype was recorded many times. CDR3 DNA: TGTGCCTGGACCCAAACTAATGAAAAACTGTTTTTT. Residues: CAWTQTNEKLFF. This chain connects TRBV30 to TRBJ1-4; D uncertain. Germline-derived CDR1 and CDR2 are GTSNPN and SVGIG (reference sequence). The CDR3 covers 12 residues. Between the trimmed V and J ends, which lost 4 bases and 1 base, there was a span of 4 bases.

This clonotype came up many times. The chain employs TRBV5-1 and TRBJ2-5; 7 positions agree with TRBD1. CDR1 and CDR2 from the germline V gene are SGHRS and YFSETQ. The CDR3 is made up of 15 amino acids. V dropped 3 bases and J dropped 4; count of bases not matched to a gene: 9. The CDR3 reads CASSYQTGIRETQYF. CDR3 DNA sequence: TGCGCCAGCAGCTACCAGACAGGGATCCGAGAGACCCAGTACTTC.

This clonotype was seen many times. The chain links TRBV11-2 to TRBJ2-1; TRBD2 aligns across 15 bases. This CDR3 has 15 residues. CDR1 is SGHAT and CDR2 is FQNNGV in the germline V gene. V was clipped by 6 bases and J by 7 bases; unmatched bases: 4. CDR3 residues: CASRGLAGGRNEQFF. CDR3 sequence (DNA): TGTGCCAGCAGGGGACTAGCGGGGGGTAGGAATGAGCAGTTCTTC.

This clonotype was detected only a few times. V gene TRBV5-1 combines with J gene TRBJ2-1; no clear D. CDR1 is SGHRS and CDR2 is YFSETQ in the germline V gene. This CDR3 has 13 amino acids. Deletions cut 2 bases from V and 5 bases from J, with 8 bases between. As DNA, the CDR3 is TGCGCCAGCAGCTTCGGCCAAAACAATGAGCAGTTCTTC. Encoded protein: CASSFGQNNEQFF.

This clonotype was seen ten or more times. This chain uses TRBV28 with TRBJ2-7; D perhaps matches TRBD2 (6 bases). The CDR3 covers 12 residues. Germline CDR1 is MDHEN and CDR2 is SYDVKM. Trimming took off 6 bases at V and 4 bases at J, with 10 bases between the two ends. Here the CDR3 DNA reads TGTGCCAGCAGCTCGGGGGTGTACGAGCAGTACTTC. It is translated as CASSSGVYEQYF.

This clonotype was seen more than once but under ten times. The gene calls are TRBV29-1 and TRBJ2-1; D tentatively reads TRBD1 or TRBD2 (5 bases each). The V end was cut by 2 bases, the J end by 1 base, with 9 bases between. The CDR3 consists of 14 residues. Germline V CDR1 and CDR2: SQVTM, ANQGSEA. Written as DNA, the CDR3 is TGCAGCGTTGAATGGTGGGGGTCCTACAATGAGCAGTTCTTC. Residues: CSVEWWGSYNEQFF.

This clonotype was counted many times. The genes are TRBV4-1 and TRBJ2-1; TRBD1 matches 7 bases. Germline V CDR1 and CDR2: MGHRA, YSYEKL. The CDR3 is 15 amino acids. With V trimmed by 3 bases and J by 8 bases, 10 bases remained unmatched. CDR3 residues: CASSHEPQGVYEQFF. For the CDR3, the DNA is TGCGCCAGCAGCCATGAACCTCAGGGGGTCTATGAGCAGTTCTTC.

This clonotype was detected only a few times. The rearrangement joins TRBV6-5 to TRBJ2-1; 7 bases match TRBD1. V dropped 0 bases and J dropped 9; count of bases not matched to a gene: 5. This CDR3 has 14 amino acids. Germline values: CDR1 MNHEY, CDR2 SVGAGI. CDR3: CASSYSTGDSEQFF. CDR3 in DNA: TGTGCCAGCAGTTACTCCACTGGGGACAGTGAGCAGTTCTTC.

This clonotype was counted at least ten times. This rearrangement joins TRBV6-5 to TRBJ2-7; 14 nucleotides match TRBD2. Germline-derived CDR1 and CDR2 are MNHEY and SVGAGI. Losses at the gene ends were 6 bases for V and 7 bases for J; bases not matched to a gene: 8. The length of the CDR3 is 15 residues. The CDR3 DNA reads TGTGCCAGCAGGGGGACTAGCGGGGGTCTACGAGAGCAGTACTTC. This codes for CASRGTSGGLREQYF.

This clonotype showed up many times. V gene TRBV29-1 combines with J gene TRBJ2-3, with D possibly TRBD2 on 5 matching bases. The CDR3 runs to 12 residues. V lost 7 bases and J lost 0, with 8 bases in between. Germline CDR1 SQVTM, CDR2 ANQGSEA. As DNA, the CDR3 is TGCAGCGGGCGGAGGAGCACAGATACGCAGTATTTT. This sequence encodes CSGRRSTDTQYF.

There are many counts of this clonotype. The chain couples TRBV4-2 to TRBJ1-5; D gene uncertain. V lost 1 base, J lost 0 bases, and 16 bases lay in between. Germline loops: CDR1 LGHNA, CDR2 YNFKEQ. The CDR3 is 18 amino acids. The CDR3 region is CASSQAGQVQYSNQPQHF. CDR3 in DNA: TGTGCCAGCAGCCAAGCCGGGCAGGTTCAATATAGCAATCAGCCCCAGCATTTT.

This clonotype was picked up many times. CDR3 DNA: TGTGCCAGCAGCTTAGACGGAAACACCATATATTTT. Translating it yields CASSLDGNTIYF. The rearrangement joins TRBV7-2 to TRBJ1-3; D is undetermined. Trimming shortened V by 1 base and J by 4 bases, and 2 bases separated the two germline ends. This CDR3 is built from 12 residues. In germline, CDR1 is SGHTA, CDR2 FQGNSA.

This chain connects TRBV28 to TRBJ2-1; 7 bases are shared with TRBD2. Trimming cost V 10 bases and J 0 bases; bases outside gene matches: 18. Germline V CDR1 and CDR2: MDHEN, SYDVKM. The CDR3 covers 18 residues. CDR3 protein: CAISPGRSWLSSYNEQFF. In DNA, the CDR3 is TGTGCCATCAGCCCCGGGAGGAGCTGGTTAAGCTCCTACAATGAGCAGTTCTTC. Full variable domain (outside the CDR3, taken from reference TRBV28 and TRBJ2-1): DVKVTQSSRYLVKRTGEKVFLECVQDMDHENMFWYRQDPGLGLRLIYFSYDVKMKEKGDIPEGYSVSREKKERFSLILESASTNQTSMYLCAISPGRSWLSSYNEQFFGPGTRLTVL.

This clonotype occurred many times. This chain uses TRBV7-9 with TRBJ1-6; D unclear. The V gene's germline CDR1 is SEHNR and CDR2 FQNEAQ (reference sequence). V dropped 2 bases and J dropped 7 bases, with 3 bases sitting between them. The CDR3 is made up of 12 amino acids. CDR3 loop: CASSLSNSPLHF. The CDR3 DNA is TGTGCCAGCAGCTTATCCAATTCACCCCTCCACTTT.

The chain uses TRBV6-1 and TRBJ1-2; 7 bases fit TRBD1. Per germline, CDR1 MNHNS and CDR2 SASEGT. Trimming removed 2 bases from V and 8 bases from J; junction bases left unmatched: 5. The CDR3 has 13 amino acids. CDR3 nucleotides: TGTGCCAGCAGTGAACTTCGACAGGGAGGCTACACCTTC. As protein: CASSELRQGGYTF.

This clonotype was counted ten times or more. V and J are TRBV6-2 or TRBV6-3 and TRBJ1-5; no clear D gene. The V end lost 5 bases, the J end lost 3 bases, and 14 bases lay between the germline ends. Germline CDR1 reads MNHEY; CDR2 reads SVGEGT. This CDR3 region has 15 residues. The CDR3 region is CASSEPLSFNQPQHF. CDR3 in DNA: TGTGCCAGCAGTGAGCCCCTCTCCTTCAATCAGCCCCAGCATTTT.

This clonotype has a count of ten or more. The chain carries TRBV12-3 or TRBV12-4 and TRBJ1-2; D ambiguous. The CDR3 has 15 residues. Trimming took 4 bases from V and 2 from J, leaving 14 bases between them. CDR3 protein: CASSSRRGLNYGYTF. For the CDR3, the DNA is TGTGCCAGCAGTTCACGCCGGGGTCTGAACTATGGCTACACCTTC.

Many counts were recorded for this clonotype. The chain uses TRBV7-6 and TRBJ2-3; D not resolved. The germline V gene has CDR1 SGHVS and CDR2 FNYEAQ. Trimming removed 2 bases from V and 4 bases from J, with 4 bases in between. This CDR3 has 12 residues. The CDR3 DNA is TGTGCCAGCAGCTTATTGGCAGATACGCAGTATTTT. Translated, it gives CASSLLADTQYF.

This clonotype was counted a few times. The CDR3 DNA follows: TGTGCCATCAGTGATGGGCGGCTTGGGACCCAGTACTTC. Its translation: CAISDGRLGTQYF. V gene TRBV10-3 combines with J gene TRBJ2-5; unclear D gene. Germline V gene lookup returns CDR1 ENHRY and CDR2 SYGVKD. Trimming removed 3 bases at V and 7 bases at J, with 12 bases between. CDR3 length equals 13 residues.

This clonotype was counted at least ten times. The chain joins TRBV12-3 or TRBV12-4 to TRBJ1-1, with D unresolved. There are 11 residues in the CDR3. The V and J ends lost 1 base and 5 bases respectively, with 2 bases between them. DNA of the CDR3: TGTGCCAGCAGTTTAGAGACTGAAGCTTTCTTT. Encoded protein: CASSLETEAFF.

This clonotype appeared a few times. The gene calls are TRBV7-3 and TRBJ2-6, with a weak D call TRBD2 (5 bases). Germline V gene sequence: CDR1 SGHTA, CDR2 FQGTGA. This CDR3 comprises 17 residues. Trimming pared 5 bases from V and 2 bases from J, leaving 16 bases between. CDR3 DNA: TGTGCCAGCAGCGTGAACGGCGCGGGCACTGGGGCCAACGTCCTGACTTTC. Translated: CASSVNGAGTGANVLTF.

The chain employs TRBV27 and TRBJ1-2; possible D gene TRBD1, 6 bases. The V end lost 6 bases, the J end lost 1 base, and 9 bases lay between the germline ends. Germline V gene sequence: CDR1 MNHEY, CDR2 SMNVEV (reference sequence). The CDR3 length is 13 residues. This chain's CDR3 is CASRQGNNYGYTF. The CDR3 DNA sequence: TGTGCCAGCAGACAGGGAAATAACTATGGCTACACCTTC.

This clonotype was recorded a few times. The chain links TRBV5-1 to TRBJ2-5; the D gene is possibly TRBD2 (5 bases). Deletions cut 6 bases from V and 2 bases from J, with 8 bases between. The CDR3 is 12 residues long. The germline V gene has CDR1 SGHRS and CDR2 YFSETQ. The CDR3 here is CASTTGQETQYF. CDR3 nucleotides: TGCGCCAGCACTACGGGACAAGAGACCCAGTACTTC.

This clonotype was observed at least ten times. The chain uses TRBV7-2 and TRBJ2-3; D perhaps matches TRBD2 (6 bases). Germline CDR1 and CDR2: SGHTA and FQGNSA. Trimming stripped 0 bases from V and 7 bases from J, with 14 bases between. This CDR3 is 15 amino acids long. CDR3 sequence: CASSLATRGKNTQYF. In DNA, the CDR3 is TGTGCCAGCAGCTTAGCCACGCGGGGCAAAAATACGCAGTATTTT.

Ten or more counts support this clonotype. The junction does not match germline at one end; this may be a read error. This rearrangement joins TRBV7-3 to TRBJ1-1; no clear D gene. The CDR3 loop spans 11 amino acids. CDR1 and CDR2 (germline): SGHTA, FQGTGA. Written as DNA, the CDR3 is TGTGCCAGCAGCTCGGGCGTCGACCTGGTATTT. This encodes CASSSGVDLVF.

This clonotype was recorded many times. CDR3 region: CASSSQQGPLYV. CDR3 nucleotides: TGTGCCAGCAGTAGTCAACAGGGGCCTCTCTACGTC. V usage is TRBV6-5 and J usage is TRBJ2-7, with 7 bases that match TRBD1. CDR1 MNHEY and CDR2 SVGAGI come from the germline V gene. V lost 5 bases and J lost 13; bases outside the gene matches: 11. The CDR3 covers 12 residues.

In its sample, this clonotype was seen many times. The gene calls are TRBV20-1 and TRBJ2-2; TRBD2 matches 8 bases. This CDR3 has 14 residues. V lost 3 bases and J lost 3; bases outside the gene matches: 3. Germline values: CDR1 DFQATT, CDR2 SNEGSKA (reference sequence). The CDR3 here is CSARIAGYTGELFF. DNA for the CDR3: TGCAGTGCTAGGATAGCGGGGTACACCGGGGAGCTGTTTTTT.

This clonotype was counted ten times or more. The chain recombines TRBV6-5 with TRBJ1-4; D remains unclear. Germline V CDR1 and CDR2: MNHEY, SVGAGI. The V gene lost 0 bases and the J gene lost 4 bases, with 9 bases spanning the gap. The CDR3 length is 15 residues. CDR3 sequence (DNA): TGTGCCAGCAGTTACTCGTTGAACCTTAATGAAAAACTGTTTTTT. Encoded protein: CASSYSLNLNEKLFF.

This clonotype occurred many times. The chain uses TRBV12-3 or TRBV12-4 and TRBJ1-2; maybe TRBD1 (5 bases). This CDR3 is 20 amino acids long. Trimming shortened V by 0 bases and J by 5 bases, and 28 bases separated the two germline ends. The DNA of the CDR3 is TGTGCCAGCAGTTTAGCGCAGTCAGGCACGGGGGGGTCCCCCCGGTATGGCTACACCTTC. Residues: CASSLAQSGTGGSPRYGYTF.

In its sample, this clonotype was seen a few times. The chain uses TRBV19 and TRBJ1-5; D gene ambiguous. From germline, CDR1 is LNHDA and CDR2 SQIVND (reference sequence). Trimming shortened V by 8 bases and J by 0 bases, and 17 bases separated the two germline ends. This CDR3 is 16 amino acids long. Written as DNA, the CDR3 is TGTGCCAGTGTTTTAGGATCAGCTAATAGCAATCAGCCCCAGCATTTT. It is translated as CASVLGSANSNQPQHF.